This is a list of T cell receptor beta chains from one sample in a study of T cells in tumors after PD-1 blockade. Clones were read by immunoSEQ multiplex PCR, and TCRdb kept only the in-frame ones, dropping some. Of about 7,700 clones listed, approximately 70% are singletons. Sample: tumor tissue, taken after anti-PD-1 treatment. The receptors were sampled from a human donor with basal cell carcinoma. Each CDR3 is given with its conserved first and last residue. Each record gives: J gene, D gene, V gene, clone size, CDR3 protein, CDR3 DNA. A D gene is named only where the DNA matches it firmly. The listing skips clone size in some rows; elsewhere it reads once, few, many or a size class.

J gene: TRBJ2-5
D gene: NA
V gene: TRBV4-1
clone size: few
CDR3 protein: CASSLTQTGQETQYF
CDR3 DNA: TGCGCCAGCAGCCTAACCCAGACAGGTCAAGAGACCCAGTACTTC

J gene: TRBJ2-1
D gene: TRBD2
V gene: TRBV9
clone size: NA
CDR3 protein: CASSGTSGGMLEQFF
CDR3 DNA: TGTGCCAGCAGCGGGACTAGCGGGGGGATGTTGGAGCAGTTCTTC

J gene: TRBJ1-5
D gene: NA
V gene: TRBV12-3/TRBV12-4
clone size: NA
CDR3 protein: CASSQQGYQPQHF
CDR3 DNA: TGTGCCAGCAGCCAACAGGGCTACCAGCCCCAGCATTTT

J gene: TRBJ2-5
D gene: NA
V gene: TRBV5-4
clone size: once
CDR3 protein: CASSLEQETQYF
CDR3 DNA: TGTGCCAGCAGCTTGGAACAAGAGACCCAGTACTTC

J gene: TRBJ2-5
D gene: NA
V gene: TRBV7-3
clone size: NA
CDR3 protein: CASSLNGLAEETQYF
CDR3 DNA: TGTGCCAGCAGCTTAAACGGGCTAGCTGAGGAGACCCAGTACTTC

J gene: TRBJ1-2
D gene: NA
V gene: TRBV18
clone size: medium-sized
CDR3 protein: CASSPPSETNYGYTF
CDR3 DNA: TGTGCCAGCTCACCCCCCTCGGAGACGAACTATGGCTACACCTTC

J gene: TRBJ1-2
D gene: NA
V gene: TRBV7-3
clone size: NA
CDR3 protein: CASSLTRESYGYTF
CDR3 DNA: TGTGCCAGCAGCTTAACGAGGGAATCCTATGGCTACACCTTC

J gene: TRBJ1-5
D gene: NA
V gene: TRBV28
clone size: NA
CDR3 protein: CASRRQGTQPQHF
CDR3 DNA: TGTGCCAGCAGACGCCAGGGGACTCAGCCCCAGCATTTT

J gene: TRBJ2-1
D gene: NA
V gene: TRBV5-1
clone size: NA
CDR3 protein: CASSLSGTLSYNEQFF
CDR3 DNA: TGCGCCAGCAGCTTGAGCGGAACCCTCTCCTACAATGAGCAGTTCTTC

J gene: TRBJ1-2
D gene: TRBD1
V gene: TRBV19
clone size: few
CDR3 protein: CASSPRDRGRNGYTF
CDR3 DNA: TGTGCCAGTAGTCCCCGGGACAGGGGGCGGAATGGCTACACCTTC

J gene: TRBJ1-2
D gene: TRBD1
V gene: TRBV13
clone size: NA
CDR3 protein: CASSPGTGNYGYTF
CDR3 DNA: TGTGCCAGCAGCCCCGGGACAGGGAACTATGGCTACACCTTC

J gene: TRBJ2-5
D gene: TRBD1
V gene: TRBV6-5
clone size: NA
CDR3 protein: CASTRTGNGQETQYF
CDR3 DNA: TGTGCCAGCACTCGGACAGGGAATGGCCAAGAGACCCAGTACTTC

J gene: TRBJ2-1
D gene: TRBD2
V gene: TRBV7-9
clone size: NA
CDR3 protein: CASGQSGRAVNEQFF
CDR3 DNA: TGTGCCAGCGGACAGAGCGGGAGGGCGGTTAATGAGCAGTTCTTC

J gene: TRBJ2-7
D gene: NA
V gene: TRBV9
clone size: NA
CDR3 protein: CASTPRELSYEQYF
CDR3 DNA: TGTGCCAGCACCCCACGGGAGCTCTCCTACGAGCAGTACTTC

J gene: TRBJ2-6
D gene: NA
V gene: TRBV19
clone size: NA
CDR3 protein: CASSSAGANVLTF
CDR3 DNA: TGTGCCAGTAGTTCGGCTGGGGCCAACGTCCTGACTTTC

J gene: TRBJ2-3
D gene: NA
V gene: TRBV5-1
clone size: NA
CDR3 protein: CASSLDGGPTDTQYF
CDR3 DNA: TGCGCCAGCAGCTTGGATGGGGGGCCCACAGATACGCAGTATTTT

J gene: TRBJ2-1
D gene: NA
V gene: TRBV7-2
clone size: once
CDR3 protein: CASSLVSETSYNEQFF
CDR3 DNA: TGTGCCAGCAGCTTAGTGTCAGAGACTAGCTACAATGAGCAGTTCTTC

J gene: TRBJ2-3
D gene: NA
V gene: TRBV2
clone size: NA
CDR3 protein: CASRGSGASTDTQYF
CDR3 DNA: TGTGCCAGCAGAGGTTCAGGGGCTAGCACAGATACGCAGTATTTT

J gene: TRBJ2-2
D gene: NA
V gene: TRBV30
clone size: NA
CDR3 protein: CAWGQGEYTGELFF
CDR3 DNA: TGTGCCTGGGGCCAAGGAGAGTACACCGGGGAGCTGTTTTTT

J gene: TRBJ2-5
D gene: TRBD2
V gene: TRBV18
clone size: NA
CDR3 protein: CASSTGGFQETQYF
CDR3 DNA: TGTGCCAGCTCAACCGGGGGGTTCCAAGAGACCCAGTACTTC

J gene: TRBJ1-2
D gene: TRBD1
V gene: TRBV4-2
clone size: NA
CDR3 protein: CASSQDQGVYYGYTF
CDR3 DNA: TGTGCCAGCAGCCAAGATCAGGGGGTTTACTATGGCTACACCTTC

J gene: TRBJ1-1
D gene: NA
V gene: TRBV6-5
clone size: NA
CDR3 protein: CASRLQAPNTEAFF
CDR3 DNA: TGTGCCAGCAGGCTGCAGGCCCCGAACACTGAAGCTTTCTTT

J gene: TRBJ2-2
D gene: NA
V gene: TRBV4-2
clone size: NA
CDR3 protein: CASTKPDNPGELFF
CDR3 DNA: TGTGCCAGCACTAAACCCGATAACCCCGGGGAGCTGTTTTTT

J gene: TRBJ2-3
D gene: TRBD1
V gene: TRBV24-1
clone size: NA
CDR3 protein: CATSDPGQGASDTQYF
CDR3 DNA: TGTGCCACCAGCGACCCGGGACAGGGGGCTTCAGATACGCAGTATTTT

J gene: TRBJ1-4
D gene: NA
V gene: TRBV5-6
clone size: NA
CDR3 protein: CASSSARDNNWEKLFF
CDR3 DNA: TGTGCCAGCAGCTCCGCCCGGGACAACAATTGGGAAAAACTGTTTTTT

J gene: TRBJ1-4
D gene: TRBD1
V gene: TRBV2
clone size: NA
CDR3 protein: CASNGRQGLGEKLFF
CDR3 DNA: TGTGCCAGCAATGGGCGACAGGGGCTCGGAGAAAAACTGTTTTTT

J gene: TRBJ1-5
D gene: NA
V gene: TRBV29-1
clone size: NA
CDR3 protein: CSVGGFNQPQHF
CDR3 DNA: TGCAGCGTGGGGGGTTTCAATCAGCCCCAGCATTTT

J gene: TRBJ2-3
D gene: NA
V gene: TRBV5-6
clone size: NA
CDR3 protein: CASSFLDTQYF
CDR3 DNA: TGTGCCAGCAGCTTCCTAGATACGCAGTATTTT

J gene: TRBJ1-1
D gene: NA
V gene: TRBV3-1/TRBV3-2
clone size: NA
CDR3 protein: CASSQRRDNHEAFF
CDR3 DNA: TGTGCCAGCAGCCAACGACGGGACAATCATGAAGCTTTCTTT

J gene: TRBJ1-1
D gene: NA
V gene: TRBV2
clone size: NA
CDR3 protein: CASSERRTRNTEAFF
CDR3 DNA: TGTGCCAGCAGTGAACGACGGACAAGGAACACTGAAGCTTTCTTT

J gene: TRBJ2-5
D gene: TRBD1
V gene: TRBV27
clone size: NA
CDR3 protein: CASNANDRGSRETQYF
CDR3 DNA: TGTGCCAGCAACGCCAACGACAGGGGTTCGCGAGAGACCCAGTACTTC